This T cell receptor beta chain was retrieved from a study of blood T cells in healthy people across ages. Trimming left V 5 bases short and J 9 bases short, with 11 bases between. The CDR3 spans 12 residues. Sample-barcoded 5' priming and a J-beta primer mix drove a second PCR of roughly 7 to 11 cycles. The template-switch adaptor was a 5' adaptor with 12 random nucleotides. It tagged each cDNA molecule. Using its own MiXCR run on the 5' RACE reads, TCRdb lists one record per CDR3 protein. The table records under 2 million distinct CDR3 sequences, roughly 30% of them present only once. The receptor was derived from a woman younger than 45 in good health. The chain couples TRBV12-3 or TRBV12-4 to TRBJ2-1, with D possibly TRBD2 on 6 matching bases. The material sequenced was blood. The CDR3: CASSASVGEQFF. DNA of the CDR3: TGTGCCAGCAGTGCTAGCGTCGGTGAGCAGTTCTTC.